Given below is one T cell receptor (beta chain) in context. As yet, its antigen is unknown. Donors sampled were nominally healthy, though unrecorded immune exposures were likely. This specimen belongs to a study of cytomegalovirus exposure and HLA in healthy donors. The wider study: Across 300 to 400 genotyped donors, roughly 85% landed in the Caucasian-associated ancestry cluster. General study results and limits: A later analysis revealed that TCR association rates differed between HLA loci, peaking at DRB1 and bottoming out at HLA-C. Follow-up analysis seemed to connect common viral pathogens with several of the most significant clusters identified.

V lost 2 bases, J lost 4 bases, and 9 bases stayed unmatched. Germline CDR1 is KGHSH and CDR2 is LQKENI. There are 17 residues in the CDR3. The PCR employed 60 Vbeta primers together with 13 Jbeta primers. The protocol was immunoSEQ multiplex PCR, while the TCRdb copy is restricted to in-frame clones and leaves out a portion. The data show 60,000 to 70,000 clones, over 60% seen once. The V and J genes are TRBV18 and TRBJ2-3, with 10 bases identical to TRBD1. The source is a woman in her forties or fifties in good health and CMV-seronegative. The sequenced material came from PBMCs. For the CDR3, the DNA is TGTGCCAGCTCACCATTCTTTCTCGGACAGGGGGCAGATACGCAGTATTTT. Translated: CASSPFFLGQGADTQYF.